The clone carrying this T cell receptor (beta chain) was detected ten times or more. The antigen remains undetermined. Because this beta chain is a stray read in a library intended to capture alpha chains, its abundance should not be given much weight. Sample time point: sample taken at primary tumor resection. Patients with untreated early-stage non-small cell lung cancer, numbering 72, were the donors. TCRdb called the 5' RACE reads again in MiXCR, with one record for every CDR3 protein. The top ten clones hold about 8.1% of a sample with about 7,000 distinct CDR3 sequences, roughly 14% of them seen once. V was clipped by 6 bases and J by 2 bases; unmatched bases: 8. CDR3 length equals 14 residues. CDR1 SQVTM and CDR2 ANQGSEA come from the germline V gene. These data come from a study of spatial heterogeneity in lung cancer. Whole-study findings and limits: Mutation counts in tumors were tracked by counts of expanded intratumoral alpha and beta TCRs.

The sample in question was lung tumor tissue, obtained at surgery. The genes are TRBV29-1 and TRBJ2-3; 7 positions agree with TRBD1. The sequence was obtained from a male donor with early-stage non-small cell lung cancer. The CDR3 DNA reads TGCAGCGTCGGGACAGTCCTATCCACAGATACGCAGTATTTT. This translates into CSVGTVLSTDTQYF.